The present T cell receptor beta chain was sequenced within a study of blood T cell repertoires in COVID-19. Study summary: The samples span acute and convalescent COVID-19 from the United States, Italy and Spain. T cells, B-cell-depleted T cells, or PBMCs supplied cDNA or gDNA.

The germline V gene has CDR1 SGHNT and CDR2 YENEEA. V gave up 5 bases and J gave up 6 bases; unmatched junction bases: 6. The length of the CDR3 is 13 residues. In the original processing: Reference gene primer amplification in the assay estimated nucleated cell counts. The data were produced by immunoSEQ multiplex PCR, yet TCRdb's version contains in-frame clones alone and is incomplete. That table furnishes V, J and clone size, whereas the DNA furnished D and trimming. The sample has some 220,000 clones, roughly 85% seen once. This clone has only one observation. Seattle's cohort entered during active infection and was followed longitudinally.

Sequences were obtained from peripheral blood. This rearrangement joins TRBV11-3 to TRBJ2-7; 8 nucleotides match TRBD1. This TCR was recovered from a woman aged 65 to 85 with COVID-19, enrolled during active disease. This chain's CDR3 is CASSVQGAVEQYF. DNA for the CDR3: TGTGCCAGCAGCGTTCAGGGGGCGGTCGAGCAGTACTTC.